This TCR beta chain was observed in a study of tumor T cells in aggressive B-cell lymphoma. TCRdb's copy holds only in-frame clones and misses some; the assay was immunoSEQ multiplex PCR. Of 300 to 400 clones listed, around 97% are singletons. The CDR3 is made up of 15 amino acids. The trim removed 5 bases at V and 7 bases at J, leaving 5 bases unmatched. Germline V gives CDR1 SEHNR, CDR2 FQNEAQ (reference sequence). This clone occurred a few times. The clonotype originates from an adult with diffuse large B cell lymphoma. This rearrangement joins TRBV7-9 to TRBJ2-1, with 13 bases lining up with TRBD2. Sequenced: tumor tissue. The CDR3 reads CASSETSGRLNEQFF. The CDR3 region has the DNA TGTGCCAGCAGCGAGACTAGCGGGAGGCTTAATGAGCAGTTCTTC.